Listed below are T cell receptor beta chains from one sample, sequenced in a study of cytomegalovirus exposure and HLA in healthy donors. Assay: immunoSEQ multiplex PCR; the TCRdb copy retains only in-frame clones and omits some. The sample has about 180,000 clones, about 80% seen once. Sequenced input: PBMCs. The receptor set was obtained from a middle-aged man in good health and CMV-seronegative. The CDR3 runs from the conserved cysteine through the conserved F or W. The order of the fields is V gene, D gene, J gene, CDR3 DNA, CDR3 protein. A D gene is named only where the DNA matches it firmly.

>TRBV11-2|TRBD2|TRBJ2-7
TGTGCCAGCAGCTTACGGGGGCCTAGCGGGGGAAACGAGCAGTACTTC
CASSLRGPSGGNEQYF
>TRBV21-1|-|TRBJ2-5
TGTGCCAGCAGCACCTCGACAGTCCAAGAGACCCAGTACTTC
CASSTSTVQETQYF
>TRBV30|TRBD1|TRBJ1-2
TGTGCCTGGAGTCCCCCTGACAGGGCCCTATATGGCTACACCTTC
CAWSPPDRALYGYTF
>TRBV7-9|-|TRBJ2-7
TGTGCCAGCAGCCCCGGGAGGGGGCTTCCCTACGAGCAGTACTTC
CASSPGRGLPYEQYF
>TRBV6-1|TRBD1|TRBJ1-2
TGTGCCAGCAGTGCTGACAGGGGGATCTATGGCTACACCTTC
CASSADRGIYGYTF
>TRBV19|-|TRBJ2-3
TGTGCCAGTAGTACCCGACCGCTAGCAGTAGATACGCAGTATTTT
CASSTRPLAVDTQYF
>TRBV7-8|TRBD1|TRBJ1-2
TGTGCCAGCAGCTTAGTAGCCGTCAGGGGGATGGGTAACTATGGCTACACCTTC
CASSLVAVRGMGNYGYTF
>TRBV18|-|TRBJ2-4
TGTGCCAGCTCTCCGGGGGCCAAAAACATTCAGTACTTC
CASSPGAKNIQYF
>TRBV7-2|TRBD1|TRBJ2-3
TGTGCCAGCAGCATTAGATCGTGGGGACAGATTCAAGATACGCAGTATTTT
CASSIRSWGQIQDTQYF
>TRBV27|TRBD2|TRBJ2-5
TGTGCCAGCAGTTTACTGACTAGCGGGGGGCTTTTTCCGGAGACCCAGTACTTC
CASSLLTSGGLFPETQYF
>TRBV25-1|-|TRBJ1-6
TGTGCCACAAGAGATACAGGGTTGGATTCACCCCTCCACTTT
CATRDTGLDSPLHF
>TRBV6-5|TRBD1|TRBJ1-2
TGTGCCAGCAGTTACCCAAACAGGGGTATATATGGCTACACCTTC
CASSYPNRGIYGYTF
>TRBV7-3|TRBD1|TRBJ2-5
TGTGCCAGCAGCTTAAGGGGACAGACGGCTCAAGAGACCCAGTACTTC
CASSLRGQTAQETQYF